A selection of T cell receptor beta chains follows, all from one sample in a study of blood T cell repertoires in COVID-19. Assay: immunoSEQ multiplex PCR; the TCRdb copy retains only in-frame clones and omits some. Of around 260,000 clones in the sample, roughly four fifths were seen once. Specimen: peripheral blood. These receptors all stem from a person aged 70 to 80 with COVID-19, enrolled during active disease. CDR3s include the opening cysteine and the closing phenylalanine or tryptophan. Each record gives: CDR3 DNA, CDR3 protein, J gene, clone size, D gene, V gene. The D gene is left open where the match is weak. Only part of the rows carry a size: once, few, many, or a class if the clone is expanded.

DNA: TGTGCCAGCAGCTGGGACAGCGAGCAGTACTTC
CDR3: CASSWDSEQYF
J: TRBJ2-7
size: NA
D: TRBD1
V: TRBV7-8

DNA: TGCGCCAGCAGCTTGGGACCAGGGGAATACAATGAGCAGTTCTTC
CDR3: CASSLGPGEYNEQFF
J: TRBJ2-1
size: NA
D: NA
V: TRBV5-1

DNA: TGTGCCAGCAGCTCACTCGCAGGGGGCAGCTATGGCTACACCTTC
CDR3: CASSSLAGGSYGYTF
J: TRBJ1-2
size: few
D: TRBD1
V: TRBV14

DNA: TGTGCCAGCAGTCTCCCCTCCAACAGGCTTTGGGCCCAGCATTTT
CDR3: CASSLPSNRLWAQHF
J: TRBJ1-5
size: NA
D: NA
V: TRBV28

DNA: TGCAGCGTTGAAGATTCACTAGTTTCCTACAATGAGCAGTTCTTC
CDR3: CSVEDSLVSYNEQFF
J: TRBJ2-1
size: NA
D: NA
V: TRBV29-1

DNA: TGTGCCAGCACCGATGGACTAGCTGGGGATACGCAGTATTTT
CDR3: CASTDGLAGDTQYF
J: TRBJ2-3
size: NA
D: TRBD2
V: TRBV9

DNA: TGCGCCAGCAGCCAGGCGGGGACCTATGGCTACACCTTC
CDR3: CASSQAGTYGYTF
J: TRBJ1-2
size: NA
D: NA
V: TRBV5-1

DNA: TGTGCCAGCAGCCCCGCGGGGGGAACTGGAAACACCATATATTTT
CDR3: CASSPAGGTGNTIYF
J: TRBJ1-3
size: once
D: NA
V: TRBV9

DNA: TGCGCCAGCAGCATAGGGACAACGCATGAAAAACTGTTTTTT
CDR3: CASSIGTTHEKLFF
J: TRBJ1-4
size: once
D: NA
V: TRBV5-1

DNA: TGTGCCATCAGCCAGACCCGGGACAGACAAGAGACCCAGTACTTC
CDR3: CAISQTRDRQETQYF
J: TRBJ2-5
size: NA
D: TRBD1
V: TRBV10-3

DNA: TGTGCCAGCAGTTTGTTCCGAGGGGGACGGAGTCTTAGCGCCTTC
CDR3: CASSLFRGGRSLSAF
J: TRBJ1-2
size: NA
D: NA
V: TRBV28

DNA: TGTGCCAGCAGTGAAGCGTCAACCTACAATGAGCAGTTCTTC
CDR3: CASSEASTYNEQFF
J: TRBJ2-1
size: once
D: NA
V: TRBV6-1

DNA: TGTGCCAGCAGCGTATGGAGGGGGGGAGATCGGGAGCTGTTTTTT
CDR3: CASSVWRGGDRELFF
J: TRBJ2-2
size: NA
D: NA
V: TRBV9

DNA: TGTGCCAGCACCCGACAGGGAAAGGGGTCACCCCTCCACTTT
CDR3: CASTRQGKGSPLHF
J: TRBJ1-6
size: NA
D: TRBD1
V: TRBV6-5

DNA: TGTGCCAGCAGTTTGGATTGGGGGGACACTGAAGCTTTCTTT
CDR3: CASSLDWGDTEAFF
J: TRBJ1-1
size: NA
D: NA
V: TRBV6-2/TRBV6-3

DNA: TGTGCCAGCAGCACGGCGGGGACCCAGTACTTC
CDR3: CASSTAGTQYF
J: TRBJ2-5
size: few
D: NA
V: TRBV5-6

DNA: TGTGCCAGTAGACCGGGACAGGCCTACGAGCAGTACTTC
CDR3: CASRPGQAYEQYF
J: TRBJ2-7
size: NA
D: TRBD1
V: TRBV6-5

DNA: TGTGCCAGTAATCAGCAGCCGACAATTTACTCTGGAAACACCATATATTTT
CDR3: CASNQQPTIYSGNTIYF
J: TRBJ1-3
size: NA
D: NA
V: TRBV19

DNA: TGTGCCTGGGGACTGTCCAATCAGCCCCAGCATTTT
CDR3: CAWGLSNQPQHF
J: TRBJ1-5
size: NA
D: NA
V: TRBV30

DNA: TGCGCCAGCAGTGAAAACAGGGGGAAGACCGGGGAGCTGTTTTTT
CDR3: CASSENRGKTGELFF
J: TRBJ2-2
size: NA
D: TRBD1
V: TRBV4-1

DNA: TGTGCCAGCAGCCGAACACTAGGACAGGGAAACACTGAAGCTTTCTTT
CDR3: CASSRTLGQGNTEAFF
J: TRBJ1-1
size: once
D: TRBD1
V: TRBV7-3

DNA: TGTGCCAGTAGTATGAAAGGGACAGGGCGGAACACTGAAGCTTTCTTT
CDR3: CASSMKGTGRNTEAFF
J: TRBJ1-1
size: NA
D: TRBD1
V: TRBV19

DNA: TGTGCCAGCAGCTTACGGGGGGGAATTAACACCATATATTTT
CDR3: CASSLRGGINTIYF
J: TRBJ1-3
size: few
D: NA
V: TRBV5-4

DNA: TGCGCCAGCAGTTTGTGGGAAACTAGCCCTCCCAATGAGCAGTTCTTC
CDR3: CASSLWETSPPNEQFF
J: TRBJ2-1
size: NA
D: NA
V: TRBV23-1

DNA: TGTGCCAGCAGCGAGGGACAGGGAAGCGAGCAGTACTTC
CDR3: CASSEGQGSEQYF
J: TRBJ2-7
size: NA
D: TRBD1
V: TRBV7-9

DNA: TGTGCCAGCAGCGATTTTGCGGGAGACGGGGCAAACAATGAGCAGTTCTTC
CDR3: CASSDFAGDGANNEQFF
J: TRBJ2-1
size: NA
D: TRBD2
V: TRBV2

DNA: TGTGCCAGCAGTACGCCCGGGGGGGGCGCGGGCTACACCTTC
CDR3: CASSTPGGGAGYTF
J: TRBJ1-2
size: NA
D: NA
V: TRBV6-6

DNA: TGCGCCAGCAGCCGAATAGCGAGGGCACAGACCCAGTACTTC
CDR3: CASSRIARAQTQYF
J: TRBJ2-5
size: once
D: NA
V: TRBV4-1

DNA: TGTGCCAGCAGTTACGAGACAGGGGGCTTCGAGGGCTACACCTTC
CDR3: CASSYETGGFEGYTF
J: TRBJ1-2
size: NA
D: TRBD1
V: TRBV6-5

DNA: TGTGCCAGCAGCCAAGATCCGGGACAGGGGAATGAAAAACTGTTTTTT
CDR3: CASSQDPGQGNEKLFF
J: TRBJ1-4
size: once
D: TRBD1
V: TRBV4-2